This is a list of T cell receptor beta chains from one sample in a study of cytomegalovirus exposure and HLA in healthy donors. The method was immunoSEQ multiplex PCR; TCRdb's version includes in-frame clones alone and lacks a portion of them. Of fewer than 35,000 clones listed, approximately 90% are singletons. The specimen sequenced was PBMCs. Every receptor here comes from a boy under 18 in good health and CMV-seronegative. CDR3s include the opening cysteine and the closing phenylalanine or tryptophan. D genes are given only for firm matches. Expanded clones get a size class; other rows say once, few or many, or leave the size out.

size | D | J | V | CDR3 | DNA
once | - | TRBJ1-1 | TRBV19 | CASSIDRATPGEAFF | TGTGCCAGTAGTATAGACAGAGCTACCCCGGGTGAAGCTTTCTTT
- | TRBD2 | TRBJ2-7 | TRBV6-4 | CASSDSGGGRYEQYF | TGTGCCAGCAGTGACTCGGGGGGGGGACGCTACGAGCAGTACTTC
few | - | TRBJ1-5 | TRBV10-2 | CASSSPGLRQHNQPQHF | TGCGCCAGCAGTTCCCCCGGATTGAGGCAGCACAATCAGCCCCAGCATTTT
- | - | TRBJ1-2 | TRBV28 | CASSLSGTLLYGYTF | TGTGCCAGCAGTTTATCAGGGACTTTACTTTATGGCTACACCTTC
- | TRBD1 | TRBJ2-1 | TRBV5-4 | CASRLGQETYNEQFF | TGTGCCAGCAGACTGGGACAGGAAACCTACAATGAGCAGTTCTTC
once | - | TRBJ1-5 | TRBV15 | CATSRDLSTNQPQHF | TGTGCCACCAGCAGAGATCTCAGTACCAATCAGCCCCAGCATTTT
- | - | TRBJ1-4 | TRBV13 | CASSLGRENEKLFF | TGTGCCAGCAGCTTAGGCCGGGAGAATGAAAAACTGTTTTTT
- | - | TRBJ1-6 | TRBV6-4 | CASRVDRIDNSPLHF | TGTGCCAGCAGAGTCGACAGGATCGATAATTCACCCCTCCACTTT
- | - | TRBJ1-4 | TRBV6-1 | CASSGRAGGREKLFF | TGTGCCAGCAGCGGGCGTGCGGGGGGGCGCGAAAAACTGTTTTTT
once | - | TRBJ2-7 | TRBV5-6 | CASSGLRSSYEQYF | TGTGCCAGCAGCGGTCTGAGAAGCTCCTACGAGCAGTACTTC
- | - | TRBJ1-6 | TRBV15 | CATSSGVTVLNSPLHF | TGTGCCACCAGCAGTGGGGTGACAGTGTTAAATTCACCCCTCCACTTC
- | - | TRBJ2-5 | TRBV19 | CASSIDASETQYF | TGTGCCAGTAGTATAGATGCGTCGGAGACCCAGTACTTC
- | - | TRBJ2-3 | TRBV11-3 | CASSAGTISTDTQYF | TGTGCCAGCAGCGCCGGGACAATTAGCACAGATACGCAGTATTTT
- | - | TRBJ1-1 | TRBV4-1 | CASSQDEANTEAFF | TGCGCCAGCAGCCAAGATGAGGCGAACACTGAAGCTTTCTTT
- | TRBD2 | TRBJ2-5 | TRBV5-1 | CASSLGGFQETQYF | TGCGCCAGCAGCCTGGGAGGGTTTCAAGAGACCCAGTACTTC
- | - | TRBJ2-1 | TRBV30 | CAWSRRGTYNEQFF | TGTGCCTGGAGTAGGCGGGGAACCTACAATGAGCAGTTCTTC
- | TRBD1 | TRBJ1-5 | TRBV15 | CATRGQGKQPQHF | TGTGCCACCAGGGGACAGGGTAAACAGCCCCAGCATTTT
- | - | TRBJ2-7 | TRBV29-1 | CSVRGQLTYEQYF | TGCAGCGTTCGGGGACAACTCACCTACGAGCAGTACTTC
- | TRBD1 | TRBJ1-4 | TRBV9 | CASSNTGATNEKLFF | TGTGCCAGCAGCAACACAGGGGCAACTAATGAAAAACTGTTTTTT
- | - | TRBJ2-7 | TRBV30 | CAWTPRGSSYEQYF | TGTGCCTGGACTCCCAGGGGAAGCTCCTACGAGCAGTACTTC
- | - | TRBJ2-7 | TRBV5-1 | CASGTALSYEQYF | TGCGCCAGCGGGACTGCACTCTCCTACGAGCAGTACTTC
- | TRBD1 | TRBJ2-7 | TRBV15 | CATSSADRGQQQYF | TGTGCCACCAGCAGCGCAGACAGGGGGCAACAGCAGTACTTC
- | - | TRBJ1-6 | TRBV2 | CASSEGGASVGHF | TGTGCCAGCAGTGAAGGGGGCGCTTCGGTTGGCCACTTT
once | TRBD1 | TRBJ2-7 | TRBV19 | CASSLRDRNTYEQYF | TGTGCCAGTAGCCTCCGGGACAGAAATACCTACGAGCAGTACTTC
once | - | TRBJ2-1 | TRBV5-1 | CASSLDSSYNEQFF | TGCGCCAGCAGCCTCGACAGTTCCTACAATGAGCAGTTCTTC
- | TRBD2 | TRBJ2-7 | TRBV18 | CASSRTSGEDEQYF | TGTGCCAGCTCCCGCACTAGCGGGGAAGACGAGCAGTACTTC
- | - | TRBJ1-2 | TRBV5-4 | CASSLGQNGYTF | TGTGCCAGCAGCTTGGGGCAGAATGGCTACACCTTC
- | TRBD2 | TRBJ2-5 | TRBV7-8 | CASSLPRTSGDQETQYF | TGTGCCAGCAGCCTTCCACGGACTAGCGGGGACCAAGAGACCCAGTACTTC
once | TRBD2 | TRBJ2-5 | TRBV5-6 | CASSLPSGYPQETQYF | TGTGCCAGCAGCTTGCCTAGCGGGTACCCCCAAGAGACCCAGTACTTC
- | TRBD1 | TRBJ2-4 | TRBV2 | CASRTGGLLKNIQYF | TGTGCCAGCAGGACAGGGGGCCTACTAAAAAACATTCAGTACTTC
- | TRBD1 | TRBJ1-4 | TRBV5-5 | CASSSGQGDLVEKLFF | TGTGCCAGCAGCTCGGGACAGGGGGACTTAGTCGAAAAACTGTTTTTT
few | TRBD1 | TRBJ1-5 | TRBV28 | CASRTGTPANQPQHF | TGTGCCAGCAGGACAGGGACACCCGCCAATCAGCCCCAGCATTTT
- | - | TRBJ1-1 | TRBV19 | CASRHNIEAFF | TGTGCCAGCAGACATAACATTGAAGCTTTCTTT
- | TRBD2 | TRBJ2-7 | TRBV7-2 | CASSARGTSIHEQYF | TGTGCCAGCAGCGCCAGGGGGACTAGCATCCACGAGCAGTACTTC
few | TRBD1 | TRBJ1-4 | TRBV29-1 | CSVVARTGDLEKLFF | TGCAGCGTTGTAGCTAGGACAGGGGATTTGGAAAAACTGTTTTTT
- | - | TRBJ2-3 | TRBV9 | CASSTRQGGDTQYF | TGTGCCAGCAGCACAAGACAGGGAGGAGATACGCAGTATTTT
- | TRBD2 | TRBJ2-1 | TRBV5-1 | CASSLDGTSVLREQFF | TGCGCCAGCAGCTTGGATGGGACTAGCGTTTTGAGGGAGCAGTTCTTC
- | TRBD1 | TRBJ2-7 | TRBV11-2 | CASSFRDRAPYEQYF | TGTGCCAGCAGCTTTAGGGACAGGGCACCCTACGAGCAGTACTTC
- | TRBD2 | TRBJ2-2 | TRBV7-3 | CASSPPGLAGGTGELFF | TGTGCCAGCAGCCCCCCGGGACTAGCGGGGGGTACCGGGGAGCTGTTTTTT
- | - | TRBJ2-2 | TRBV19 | CASSTDRRGGELFF | TGTGCCAGTAGTACGGACAGGAGGGGCGGGGAGCTGTTTTTT
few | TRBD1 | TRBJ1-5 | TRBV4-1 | CASSSGQGLNQPQHF | TGCGCCAGCAGCTCGGGACAGGGGCTCAATCAGCCCCAGCATTTT
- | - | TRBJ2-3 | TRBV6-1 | CASSLRSDTDTQYF | TGTGCCAGCAGTCTGCGCAGCGACACAGATACGCAGTATTTT
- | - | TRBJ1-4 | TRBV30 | CAWSVKAANEKLFF | TGTGCCTGGAGTGTGAAGGCGGCGAATGAAAAACTGTTTTTT
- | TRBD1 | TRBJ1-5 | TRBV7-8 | CASSSHGTGGNQPQHF | TGTGCCAGCAGCTCCCACGGGACAGGGGGTAATCAGCCCCAGCATTTT
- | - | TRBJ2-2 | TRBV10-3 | CAISDQTGELFF | TGTGCCATCAGTGATCAGACCGGGGAGCTGTTTTTT
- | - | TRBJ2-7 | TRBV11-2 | CASSPAPTGAYEQYF | TGTGCCAGCAGCCCGGCCCCAACAGGCGCCTACGAGCAGTACTTC
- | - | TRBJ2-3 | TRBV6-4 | CASSDSGGGSTDTQYF | TGTGCCAGCAGTGACTCAGGTGGGGGGAGCACAGATACGCAGTATTTT
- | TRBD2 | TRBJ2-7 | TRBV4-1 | CASSQVGLAGSYEQYF | TGCGCCAGCAGCCAAGTAGGACTAGCCGGTTCCTACGAGCAGTACTTC
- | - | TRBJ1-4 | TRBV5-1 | CASSLGRGVGANEKLFF | TGCGCCAGCAGCTTGGGGCGCGGGGTCGGGGCTAATGAAAAACTGTTTTTT
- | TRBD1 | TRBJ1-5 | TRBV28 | CASSFATGGSNQPQHF | TGTGCCAGCAGTTTTGCTACAGGGGGTAGCAATCAGCCCCAGCATTTT